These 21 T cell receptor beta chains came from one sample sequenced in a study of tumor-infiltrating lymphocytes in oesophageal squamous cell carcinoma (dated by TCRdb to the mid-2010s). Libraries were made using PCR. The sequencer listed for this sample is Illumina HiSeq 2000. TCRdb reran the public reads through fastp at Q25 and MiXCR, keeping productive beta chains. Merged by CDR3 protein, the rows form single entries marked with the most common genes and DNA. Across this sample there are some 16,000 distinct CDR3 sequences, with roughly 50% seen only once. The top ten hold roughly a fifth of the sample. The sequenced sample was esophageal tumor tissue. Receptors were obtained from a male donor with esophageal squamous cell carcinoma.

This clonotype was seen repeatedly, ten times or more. CDR3: CASSRDYLSTDTQYF. The DNA for the CDR3 is TGTGCCAGCAGTCGGGACTACCTCAGCACAGATACGCAGTATTTT. The J gene is TRBJ2-3, the V gene TRBV7-2; 7 bases fit TRBD2. The CDR3 is 15 residues long. CDR1 is SGHTA and CDR2 is FQGNSA in the germline V gene. V lost 6 bases, J lost 0 bases, and 6 bases stayed unmatched. Drawing the rest from reference TRBV7-2 and TRBJ2-3, the complete variable domain is GAGVSQSPSNKVTEKGKDVELRCDPISGHTALYWYRQSLGQGLEFLIYFQGNSAPDKSGLPSDRFSAERTGGSVSTLTIQRTQQEDSAVYLCASSRDYLSTDTQYFGPGTRLTVL.

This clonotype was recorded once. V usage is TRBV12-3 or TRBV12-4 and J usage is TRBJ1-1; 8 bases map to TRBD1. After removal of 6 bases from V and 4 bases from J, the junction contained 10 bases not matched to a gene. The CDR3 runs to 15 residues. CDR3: CASSRPGQGSTEAFF. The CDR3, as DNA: TGTGCCAGCAGCCGACCCGGACAGGGTTCCACTGAAGCTTTCTTT.

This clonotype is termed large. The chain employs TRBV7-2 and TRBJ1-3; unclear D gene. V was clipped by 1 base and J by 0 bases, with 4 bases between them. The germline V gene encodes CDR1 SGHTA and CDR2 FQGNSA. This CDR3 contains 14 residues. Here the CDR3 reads CASSLDSSGNTIYF. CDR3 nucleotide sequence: TGTGCCAGCAGCTTAGACAGCTCTGGAAACACCATATATTTT.

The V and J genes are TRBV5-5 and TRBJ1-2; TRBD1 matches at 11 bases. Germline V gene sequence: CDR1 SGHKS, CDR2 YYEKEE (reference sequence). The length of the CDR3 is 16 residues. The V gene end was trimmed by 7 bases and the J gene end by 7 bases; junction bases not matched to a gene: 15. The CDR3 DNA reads TGTGCCAGCGTCTCCCCGAGGGACAGGGGGGCTGGTGGCTACACCTTC. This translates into CASVSPRDRGAGGYTF.

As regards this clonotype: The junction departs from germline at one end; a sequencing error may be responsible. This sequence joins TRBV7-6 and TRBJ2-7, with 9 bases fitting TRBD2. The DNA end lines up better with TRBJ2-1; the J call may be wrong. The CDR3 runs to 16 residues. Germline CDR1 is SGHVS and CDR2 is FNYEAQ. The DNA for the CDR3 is TGTGCTAGCAGCTTAGCGGGGGCTAGCGGGGTTGATGAGCAGTTCTTC. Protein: CASSLAGASGVDEQFF.

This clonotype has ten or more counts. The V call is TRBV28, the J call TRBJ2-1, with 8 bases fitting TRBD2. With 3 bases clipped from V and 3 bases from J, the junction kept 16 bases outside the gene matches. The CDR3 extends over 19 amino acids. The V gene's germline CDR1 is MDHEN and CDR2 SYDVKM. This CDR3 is CASSFPRALSSGGYNEQFF. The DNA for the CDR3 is TGTGCCAGCAGTTTCCCCCGGGCTCTTTCAAGCGGGGGCTACAATGAGCAGTTCTTC.

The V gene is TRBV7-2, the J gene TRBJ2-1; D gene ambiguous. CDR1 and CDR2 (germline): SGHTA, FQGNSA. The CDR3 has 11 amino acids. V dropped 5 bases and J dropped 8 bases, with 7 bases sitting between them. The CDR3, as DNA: TGTGCCAGCAGCGCAGGATATGAGCAGTTCTTC. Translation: CASSAGYEQFF.

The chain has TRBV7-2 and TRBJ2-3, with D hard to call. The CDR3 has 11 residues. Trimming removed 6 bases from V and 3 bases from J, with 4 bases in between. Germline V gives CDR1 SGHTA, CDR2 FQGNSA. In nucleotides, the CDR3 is TGTGCCAGCAGGATTACAGATACGCAGTATTTT. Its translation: CASRITDTQYF.

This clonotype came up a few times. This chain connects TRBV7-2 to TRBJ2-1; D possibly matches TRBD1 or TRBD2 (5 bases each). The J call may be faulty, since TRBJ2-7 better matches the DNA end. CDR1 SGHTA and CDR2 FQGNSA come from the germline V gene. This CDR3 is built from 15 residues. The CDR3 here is CASSRDRRSYNEQYF. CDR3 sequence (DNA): TGTGCCAGCAGCCGGGACCGTCGTTCCTACAATGAGCAGTACTTC.

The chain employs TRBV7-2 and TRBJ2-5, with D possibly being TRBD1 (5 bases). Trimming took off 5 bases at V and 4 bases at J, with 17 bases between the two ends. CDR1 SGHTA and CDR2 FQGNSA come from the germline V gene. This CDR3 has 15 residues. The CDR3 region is CASSTHLSQGETQYF. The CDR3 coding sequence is TGTGCCAGCAGCACCCATCTCTCCCAGGGAGAGACCCAGTACTTC.

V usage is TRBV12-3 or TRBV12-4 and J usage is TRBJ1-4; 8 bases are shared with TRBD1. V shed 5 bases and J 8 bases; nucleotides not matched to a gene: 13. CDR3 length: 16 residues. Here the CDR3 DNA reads TGTGCCAGCAGTCCTCGAACTGGACAGGGATCCGAAAAACTGTTTTTT. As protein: CASSPRTGQGSEKLFF.

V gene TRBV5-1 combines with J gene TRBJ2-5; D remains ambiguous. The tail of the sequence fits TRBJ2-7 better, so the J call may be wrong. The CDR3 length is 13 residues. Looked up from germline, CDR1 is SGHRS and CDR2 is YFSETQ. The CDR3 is CASSEESGYEQYF. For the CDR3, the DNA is TGCGCCAGCAGCGAGGAAAGTGGGTACGAGCAGTACTTC.

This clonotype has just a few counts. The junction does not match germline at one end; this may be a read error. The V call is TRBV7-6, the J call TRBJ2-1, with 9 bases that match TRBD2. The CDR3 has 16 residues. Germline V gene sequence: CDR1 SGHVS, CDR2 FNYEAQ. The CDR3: CASSPIGLAPNNEQFF. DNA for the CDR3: TGTGCTAGCAGTCCGATCGGACTAGCGCCTAACAATGAGCAGTTCTTC.

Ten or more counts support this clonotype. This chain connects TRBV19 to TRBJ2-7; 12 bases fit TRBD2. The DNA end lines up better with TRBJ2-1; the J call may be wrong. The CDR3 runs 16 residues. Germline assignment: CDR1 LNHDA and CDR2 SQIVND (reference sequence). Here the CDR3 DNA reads TGTGCCAGTAGTACAGGGGCTAGCGGGAGGGCCACTGAGCAGTTCTTC. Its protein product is CASSTGASGRATEQFF.

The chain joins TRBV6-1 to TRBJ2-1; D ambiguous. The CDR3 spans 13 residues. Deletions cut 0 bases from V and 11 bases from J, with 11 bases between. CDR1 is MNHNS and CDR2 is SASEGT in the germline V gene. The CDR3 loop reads CASSEAFYSQQFF. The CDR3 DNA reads TGTGCCAGCAGTGAAGCTTTTTACTCTCAGCAGTTCTTC.

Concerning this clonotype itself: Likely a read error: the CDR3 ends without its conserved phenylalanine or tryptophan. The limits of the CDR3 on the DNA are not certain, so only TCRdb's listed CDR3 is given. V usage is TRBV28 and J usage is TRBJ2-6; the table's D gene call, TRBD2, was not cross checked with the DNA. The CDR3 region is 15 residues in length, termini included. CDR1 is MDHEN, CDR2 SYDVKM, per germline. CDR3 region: CATRVAGRNEQFFGA.

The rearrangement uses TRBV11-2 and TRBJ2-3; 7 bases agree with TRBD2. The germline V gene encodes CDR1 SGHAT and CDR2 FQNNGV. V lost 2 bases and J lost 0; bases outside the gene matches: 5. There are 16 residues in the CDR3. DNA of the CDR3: TGTGCCAGCAGCTTAAACCTAGCGGTTAGCACAGATACGCAGTATTTT. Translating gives CASSLNLAVSTDTQYF.

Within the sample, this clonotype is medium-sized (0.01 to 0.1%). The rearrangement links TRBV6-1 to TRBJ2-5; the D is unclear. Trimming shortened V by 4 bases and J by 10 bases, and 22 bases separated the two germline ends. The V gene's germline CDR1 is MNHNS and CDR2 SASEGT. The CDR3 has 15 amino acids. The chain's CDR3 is CASSAGGVEPEFQYF. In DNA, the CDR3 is TGTGCCAGCAGTGCCGGTGGGGTAGAGCCCGAATTCCAGTACTTC.

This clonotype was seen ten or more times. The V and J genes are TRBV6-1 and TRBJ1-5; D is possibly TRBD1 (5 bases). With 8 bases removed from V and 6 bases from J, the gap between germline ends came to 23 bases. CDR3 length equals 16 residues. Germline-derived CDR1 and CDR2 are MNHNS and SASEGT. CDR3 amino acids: CASQTEGGHNFQPQHF. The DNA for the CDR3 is TGTGCCAGCCAGACCGAAGGAGGACACAACTTTCAGCCCCAGCATTTT.

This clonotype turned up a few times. Here the CDR3 reads CASSLALTSGSLNEQFF. DNA for the CDR3: TGTGCCAGCAGCTTAGCGCTGACTAGCGGGAGTCTGAATGAGCAGTTCTTC. The V call is TRBV7-2, the J call TRBJ2-1, with 12 bases identical to TRBD2. The CDR3 is 17 residues long. V shed 0 bases and J 7 bases; nucleotides not matched to a gene: 7. CDR1 is SGHTA, CDR2 FQGNSA, per germline.

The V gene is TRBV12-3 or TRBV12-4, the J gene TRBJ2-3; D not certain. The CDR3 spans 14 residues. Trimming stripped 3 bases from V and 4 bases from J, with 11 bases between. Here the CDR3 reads CASSFGVSPDTQYF. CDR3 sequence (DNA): TGTGCCAGCAGTTTTGGGGTCTCGCCAGATACGCAGTATTTT.